This T cell receptor beta chain came from a study of response to subunit inactivated influenza vaccine. Study conclusions and caveats: A suggestion made by the authors is that each seasonal influenza vaccination recruits few new T cells.

Using its own MiXCR run on the RT-PCR reads, TCRdb lists one record per CDR3 protein. The profile shows approximately 300,000 distinct CDR3 sequences, approximately 23% of them singletons. To note about this clonotype: Its antigen remains unknown.

The length of the CDR3 is 12 residues. Deletions cut 0 bases from V and 6 bases from J, with 6 bases between. Germline V lookup: CDR1 SGHRS, CDR2 YFSETQ. This receptor was obtained from a man between 50 and 75 years old who received an inactivated influenza vaccine. Sequenced material: PBMCs from blood, taken less than 22 months after vaccination. The chain is built from TRBV5-1 and TRBJ1-2; D is unclear. CDR3 sequence reads: CASSLGKDGYTF. In DNA, the CDR3 is TGCGCCAGCAGCTTGGGGAAGGATGGCTACACCTTC.